Below, 2 T cell receptor beta chains from the same sample are listed, as sequenced in a study of blood T cell repertoires in COVID-19. Sequenced by immunoSEQ multiplex PCR; TCRdb stores in-frame clones only, minus some. The data show 250,000 to 300,000 clones, roughly 90% seen once. Material for sequencing was PBMCs or T cells enriched from blood (not recorded which). The receptor set was obtained from a woman aged 35 to 49 with acute COVID-19.

The chain links TRBV10-1 to TRBJ1-5; 7 bases match TRBD1. Losses at the gene ends were 2 bases for V and 5 bases for J; bases not matched to a gene: 6. The CDR3 sequence is 15 residues long. Germline V gene data show CDR1 as WNHNN and CDR2 as SYGVQD (reference sequence). The CDR3 nucleotides read TGCGCCAGCAGTGAGGGTTCGACAGGGCATCAGCCCCAGCATTTT. It translates to CASSEGSTGHQPQHF.

The CDR3 reads CASSFWGGLGKNEQFF. The CDR3 bases are TGTGCCAGCAGTTTTTGGGGGGGCCTTGGGAAGAATGAGCAGTTCTTC. The chain links TRBV27 to TRBJ2-1, with D possibly being TRBD2 (7 bases). Germline V lookup: CDR1 MNHEY, CDR2 SMNVEV (reference sequence). Trimming pared 3 bases from V and 7 bases from J, leaving 19 bases between. This CDR3 is built from 16 residues.